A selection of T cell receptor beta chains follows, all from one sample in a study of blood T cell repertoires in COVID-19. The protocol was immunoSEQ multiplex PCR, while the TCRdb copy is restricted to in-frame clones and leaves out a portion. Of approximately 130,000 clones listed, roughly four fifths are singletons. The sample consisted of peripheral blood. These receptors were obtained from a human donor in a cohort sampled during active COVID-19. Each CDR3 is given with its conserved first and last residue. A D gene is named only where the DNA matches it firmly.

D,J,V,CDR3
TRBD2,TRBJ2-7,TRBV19,CASSNERGGEQYF
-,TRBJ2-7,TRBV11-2,CASSLGQGRSYEQYF
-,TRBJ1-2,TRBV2,CASSEGGDWGYTF
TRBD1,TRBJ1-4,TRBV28,CASKEQGSNNEKLFF
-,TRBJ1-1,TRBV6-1,CASSELYSGGIGAEAFF
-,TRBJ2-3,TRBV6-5,CASSYEGGLRTDTQYF
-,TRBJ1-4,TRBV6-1,CASSEGRTHEKLFF
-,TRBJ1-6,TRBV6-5,CASSPSRGNSPLHF
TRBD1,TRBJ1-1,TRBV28,CASSLIPGTGTYTEAFF
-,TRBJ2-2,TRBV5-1,CASSLDLTVNTGELFF
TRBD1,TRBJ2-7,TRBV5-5,CASSNAGTGYSYEQYF
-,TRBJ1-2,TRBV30,CAWSVQGTSSGYTF
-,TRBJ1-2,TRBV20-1,CSVRTSYGYTF
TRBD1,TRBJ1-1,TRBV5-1,CASSFGTGGVGTEAFF
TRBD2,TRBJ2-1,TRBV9,CASSPGTSGANEQFF
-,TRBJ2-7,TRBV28,CASSLLGGSLYEQYF
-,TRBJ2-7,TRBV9,CACSGAGGLTYEQYF
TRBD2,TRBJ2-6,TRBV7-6,CASSSARGGGPGANVLTF
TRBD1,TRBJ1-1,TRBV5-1,CASSLGRQGGTEAFF
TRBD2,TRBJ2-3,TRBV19,CASSMNSGGTDTQYF
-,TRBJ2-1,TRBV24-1,CATSDFTGGQWEQFF
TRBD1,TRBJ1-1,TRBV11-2,CASSTNRGIDTEAFF
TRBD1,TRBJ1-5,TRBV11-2,CASSSGTGNQPQHF
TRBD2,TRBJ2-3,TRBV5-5,CASSLLAGASTDTQYF
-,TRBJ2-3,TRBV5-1,CASSHRLGAVGTDTQYF
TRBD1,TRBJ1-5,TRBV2,CASSGDRGRGNQPQHF
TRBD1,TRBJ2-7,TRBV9,CASSVATGRYEQYF
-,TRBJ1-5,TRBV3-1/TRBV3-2,CASSQWEGSQPQHF
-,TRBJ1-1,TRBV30,CAWSGGREAFF
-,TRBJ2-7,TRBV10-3,CAISDRDEQYF
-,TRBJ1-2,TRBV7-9,CASSQESSSYGYTF
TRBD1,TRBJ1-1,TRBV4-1,CASSPQRWTGTTEAFF
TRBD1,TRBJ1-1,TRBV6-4,CASSYGQGAEAFF
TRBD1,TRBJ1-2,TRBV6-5,CATPPGQLKEYGYTF
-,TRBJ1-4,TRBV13,CASSLGGKLFF
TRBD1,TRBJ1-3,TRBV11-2,CASSPLGTGDGNTIYF
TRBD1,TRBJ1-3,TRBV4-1,CASSQVPDRDSGNTIYF
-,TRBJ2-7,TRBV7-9,CASSLDPGTSNYEQYF
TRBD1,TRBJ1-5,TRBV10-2,CASSQGAGQPQHF
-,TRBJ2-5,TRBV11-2,CASSPTGRETQYF
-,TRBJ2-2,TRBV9,CASSVAADTGELFF
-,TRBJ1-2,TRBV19,CASSGKGVRGNYGYTF
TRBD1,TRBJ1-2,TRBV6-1,CASSEGRGQGAGYTF
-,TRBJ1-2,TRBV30,CAWSVQGGYGYTF
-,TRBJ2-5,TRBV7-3,CASSPTGLETQYF
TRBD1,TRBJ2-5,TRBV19,CASSYSGTGYQETQYF
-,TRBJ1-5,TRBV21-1,CASSKEGAEYSNQPQHF
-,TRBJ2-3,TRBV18,CASSPAGPSTDTQYF
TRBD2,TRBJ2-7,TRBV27,CASRPGGAYEQYF